The clone carrying this TCR beta chain appeared a few times. These data belong to a study of control samples from healthy donors and cancer patients. Trimming took off 4 bases at V and 0 bases at J, with 16 bases between the two ends. The CDR3 is 16 residues long. CDR1 and CDR2 (germline): SGHNT, YYREEE (reference sequence). Method: immunoSEQ multiplex PCR; TCRdb's copy keeps in-frame clones and lacks some. The sample shows 99,000 or so clones, under 90% of them seen only once. What was sequenced was blood. The receptor comes from a woman between 50 and 59 years old in good health. The chain is built from TRBV5-4 and TRBJ1-2; D uncertain. The CDR3 region is CASSQLGAEANYGYTF. CDR3 bases: TGTGCCAGCAGCCAGCTAGGAGCCGAGGCTAACTATGGCTACACCTTC.